The clone carrying this T cell receptor (beta chain) has a single count. Only in-frame clones appear in the TCRdb table, and some are missing; sequencing was by immunoSEQ multiplex PCR. The top ten hold roughly 1.9% of the sample, which has roughly 120,000 clones, approximately 84% seen once. These data are taken from a study of blood T cell repertoires in COVID-19. CDR3 length: 14 amino acids. Germline CDR1 SNHLY, CDR2 FYNNEI. Trimming cost V 6 bases and J 1 base; bases outside gene matches: 5. The genes are TRBV2 and TRBJ2-5; 7 bases line up with TRBD2. This sequence was found in a man between 65 and 80 years old with acute or convalescent COVID-19. Input material: peripheral blood. Here the CDR3 reads CASRFLAVQETQYF. The CDR3 DNA reads as TGTGCCAGCAGGTTTCTAGCGGTCCAAGAGACCCAGTACTTC.